This T cell receptor (beta chain) was obtained from a study of radiation and T cells in renal cell carcinoma. This clone was counted between two and nine times. The antigen remains unidentified. The sample's treatment: 15 Gy SBRT to primary tumor, nephrectomy 4 weeks later. Points from the study as a whole: Irradiated tumors held more dominant CDR3 motifs than control tumors.

Sequencing was performed with immunoSEQ multiplex PCR; in TCRdb, only in-frame clones are kept and a portion is missing. The sample comprises 15,000 or so clones, about 50% of which are singletons, and around 38% rests with the top ten. This material consisted of tumor tissue, taken from a patient whose treatment included radiotherapy and nephrectomy. The clonotype comes from an older woman with renal cell carcinoma.

CDR3 DNA: TGTGCCAGCAGCGTAGAACTGGGCCTAGGTGGAAACACCATATATTTT. This sequence encodes CASSVELGLGGNTIYF. This chain joins TRBV9 and TRBJ1-3; no definite D call. The V end was cut by 0 bases, the J end by 3 bases, with 13 bases between. The CDR3 consists of 16 residues. Looked up from germline, CDR1 is SGDLS and CDR2 is YYNGEE.